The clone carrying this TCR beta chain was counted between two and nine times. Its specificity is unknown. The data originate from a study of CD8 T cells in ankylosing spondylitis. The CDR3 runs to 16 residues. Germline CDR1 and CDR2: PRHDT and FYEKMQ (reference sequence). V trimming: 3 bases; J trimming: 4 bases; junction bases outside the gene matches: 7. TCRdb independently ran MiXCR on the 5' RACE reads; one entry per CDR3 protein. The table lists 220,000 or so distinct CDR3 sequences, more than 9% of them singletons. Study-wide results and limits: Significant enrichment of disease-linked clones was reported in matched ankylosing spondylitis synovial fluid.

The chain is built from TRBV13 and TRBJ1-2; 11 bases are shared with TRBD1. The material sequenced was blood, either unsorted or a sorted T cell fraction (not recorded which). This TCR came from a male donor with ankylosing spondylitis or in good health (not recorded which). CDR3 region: CASSFLPGTGGYGYTF. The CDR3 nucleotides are TGTGCCAGCAGCTTCCTTCCCGGGACAGGGGGCTATGGCTACACCTTC.